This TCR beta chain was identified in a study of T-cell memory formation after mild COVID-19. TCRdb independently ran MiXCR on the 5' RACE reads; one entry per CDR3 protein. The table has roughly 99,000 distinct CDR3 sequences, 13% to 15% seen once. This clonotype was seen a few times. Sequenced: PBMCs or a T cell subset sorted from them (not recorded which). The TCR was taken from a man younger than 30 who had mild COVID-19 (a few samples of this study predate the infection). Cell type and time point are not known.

The CDR3 nucleotides read TGTGCCAGCAGCGCAGCGACAGGGGAGGTCAGGCAGCCCCAGCATTTT. Its translation: CASSAATGEVRQPQHF. The chain combines TRBV5-6 with TRBJ1-5, with TRBD1 identical over 8 bases. This CDR3 has 16 amino acids. Germline trimming cut 4 bases from V and 7 bases from J; bases unmatched to any gene: 13. Germline CDR1 is SGHDT and CDR2 is YYEEEE.